A single T cell receptor beta chain is shown here with its context. Only in-frame clones appear in the TCRdb table, and some are missing; sequencing was by immunoSEQ multiplex PCR. Counted here are 150,000 to 200,000 clones, approximately 88% occurring once; the ten biggest clones make up about 2.8%. This entry comes from a study of blood T cell repertoires in COVID-19. V was clipped by 6 bases and J by 6 bases, with 9 bases between them. Germline assignment: CDR1 MNHEY and CDR2 SMNVEV (reference sequence). The CDR3 extends over 12 amino acids. The sequenced sample was peripheral blood. The rearrangement joins TRBV27 to TRBJ2-1, with a tentative D call TRBD2 (5 bases). The sequence was collected from a man in his 60s with acute or convalescent COVID-19. CDR3: CASSVRGNEQFF. The DNA of the CDR3 is TGTGCCAGCAGCGTACGGGGCAATGAGCAGTTCTTC.